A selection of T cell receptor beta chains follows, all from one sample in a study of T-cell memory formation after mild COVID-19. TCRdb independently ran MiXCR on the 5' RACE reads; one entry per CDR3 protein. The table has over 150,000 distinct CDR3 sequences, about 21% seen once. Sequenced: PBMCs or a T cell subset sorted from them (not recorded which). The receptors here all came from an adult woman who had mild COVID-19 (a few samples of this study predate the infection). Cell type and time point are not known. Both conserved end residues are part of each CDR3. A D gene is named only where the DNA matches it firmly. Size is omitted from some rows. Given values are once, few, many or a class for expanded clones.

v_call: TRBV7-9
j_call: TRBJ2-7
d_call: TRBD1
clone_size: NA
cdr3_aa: CATEQGPYEQYF
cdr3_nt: TGTGCCACGGAACAGGGGCCCTACGAGCAGTACTTC

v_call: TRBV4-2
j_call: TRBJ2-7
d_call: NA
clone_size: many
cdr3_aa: CASSQSLDSSYEQYF
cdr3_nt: TGTGCCAGCAGCCAAAGCTTGGACAGCTCCTACGAGCAGTACTTC

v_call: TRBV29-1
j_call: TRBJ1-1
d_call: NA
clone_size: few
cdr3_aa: CSVFPRDGNTEAFF
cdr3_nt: TGCAGCGTTTTCCCCCGGGACGGGAACACTGAAGCTTTCTTT

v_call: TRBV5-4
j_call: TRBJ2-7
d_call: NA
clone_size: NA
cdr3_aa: CASSKPERSSYEQYF
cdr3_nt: TGTGCCAGCAGCAAACCGGAGAGGAGCTCCTACGAGCAGTACTTC

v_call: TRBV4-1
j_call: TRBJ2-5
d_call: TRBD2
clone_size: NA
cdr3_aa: CASSPRTSGIQETQYF
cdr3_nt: TGCGCCAGCAGCCCGAGGACTAGCGGGATCCAAGAGACCCAGTACTTC

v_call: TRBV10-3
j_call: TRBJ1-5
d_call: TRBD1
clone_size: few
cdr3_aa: CAISESEGGGQPQHF
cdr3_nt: TGTGCCATCAGTGAGTCAGAAGGGGGCGGTCAGCCCCAGCATTTT

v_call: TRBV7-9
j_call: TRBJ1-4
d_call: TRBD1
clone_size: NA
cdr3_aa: CASMDRENEKLFF
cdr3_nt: TGTGCCAGTATGGACAGGGAGAACGAAAAACTGTTTTTT

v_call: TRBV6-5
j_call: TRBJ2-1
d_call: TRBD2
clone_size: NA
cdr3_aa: CASSYSRLAGRNEQFF
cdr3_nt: TGTGCCAGCAGTTACTCGAGGCTAGCGGGTCGGAATGAGCAGTTCTTC

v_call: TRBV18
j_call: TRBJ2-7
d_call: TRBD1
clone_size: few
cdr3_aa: CASSPITGGKDEQYF
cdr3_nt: TGTGCCAGCTCACCAATCACAGGGGGCAAGGACGAGCAGTACTTC

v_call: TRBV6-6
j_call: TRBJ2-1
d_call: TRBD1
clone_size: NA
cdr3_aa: CASSLPGQVYNEQFF
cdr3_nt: TGTGCCAGCAGTTTACCGGGACAGGTTTACAATGAGCAGTTCTTC

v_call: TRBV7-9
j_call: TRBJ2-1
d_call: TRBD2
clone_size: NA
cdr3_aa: CASSLSLAGF
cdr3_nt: TGTGCCAGCAGCCTTAGTCTAGCGGGGTTC

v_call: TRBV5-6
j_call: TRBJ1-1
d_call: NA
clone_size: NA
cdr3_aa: CASSFLGEKTEAFF
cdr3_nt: TGTGCCAGCAGCTTTCTGGGGGAGAAAACTGAAGCTTTCTTT

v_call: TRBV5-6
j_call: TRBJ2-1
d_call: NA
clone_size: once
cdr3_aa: CASSTPGYNEQFF
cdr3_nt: TGTGCCAGCAGCACACCTGGGTACAATGAGCAGTTCTTC

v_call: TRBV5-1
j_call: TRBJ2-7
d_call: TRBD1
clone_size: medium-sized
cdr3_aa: CASSTSGTGGYEQYF
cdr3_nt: TGCGCCAGCAGCACCTCCGGGACAGGGGGCTACGAGCAGTACTTC

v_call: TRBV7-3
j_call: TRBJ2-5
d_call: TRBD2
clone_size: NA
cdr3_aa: CASSPSGGPGKETQYF
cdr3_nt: TGTGCCAGCAGCCCGTCGGGGGGGCCTGGGAAAGAGACCCAGTACTTC

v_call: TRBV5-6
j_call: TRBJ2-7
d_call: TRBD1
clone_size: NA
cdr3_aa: CASSFEGTGAYEQYF
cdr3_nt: TGTGCCAGCAGCTTCGAAGGGACAGGGGCCTACGAGCAGTACTTC

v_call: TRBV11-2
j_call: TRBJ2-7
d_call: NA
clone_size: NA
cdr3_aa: CASSFTGPYEQYF
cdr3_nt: TGTGCCAGCAGCTTTACAGGGCCCTACGAGCAGTACTTC

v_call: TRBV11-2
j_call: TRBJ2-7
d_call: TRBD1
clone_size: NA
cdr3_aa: CASSYPGTGAYEQYF
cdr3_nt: TGTGCCAGCAGCTACCCGGGGACAGGGGCCTACGAGCAGTACTTC

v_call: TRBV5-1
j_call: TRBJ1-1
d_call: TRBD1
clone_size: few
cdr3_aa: CASSLVVLQGGTEAFF
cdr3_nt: TGCGCCAGCAGCTTGGTTGTTCTCCAGGGGGGAACTGAAGCTTTCTTT

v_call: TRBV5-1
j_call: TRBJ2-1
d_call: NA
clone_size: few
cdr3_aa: CASSLADGIYNEQFF
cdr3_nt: TGCGCCAGCAGCTTGGCGGACGGAATCTACAATGAGCAGTTCTTC

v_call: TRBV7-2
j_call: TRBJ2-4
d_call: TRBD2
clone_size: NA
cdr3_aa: CASSLVVGYGLVNDIQYF
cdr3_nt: TGTGCCAGCAGCTTAGTTGTAGGCTATGGACTAGTAAACGACATTCAGTACTTC

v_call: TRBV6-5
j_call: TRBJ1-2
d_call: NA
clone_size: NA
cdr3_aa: CASSYSPINYGYTF
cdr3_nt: TGTGCCAGCAGTTACTCGCCCATTAACTATGGCTACACCTTC

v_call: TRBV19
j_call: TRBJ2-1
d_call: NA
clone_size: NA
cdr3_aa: CASSSRENEQFF
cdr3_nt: TGTGCCAGTAGTAGCAGGGAGAATGAGCAGTTCTTC

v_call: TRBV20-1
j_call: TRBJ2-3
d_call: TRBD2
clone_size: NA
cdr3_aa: CSARAGGLRGTDTQYF
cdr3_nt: TGCAGTGCTAGAGCGGGGGGTCTCAGGGGCACAGATACGCAGTATTTT

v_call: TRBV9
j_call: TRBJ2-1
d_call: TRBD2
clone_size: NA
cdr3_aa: CASSSSGSGNEQFF
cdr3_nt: TGTGCCAGCTCCTCGAGCGGGAGTGGTAATGAGCAGTTCTTC